The 29 T cell receptor beta chains listed next were all sequenced from one sample in a study of blood T cells in healthy people across ages. A second PCR of roughly 7 to 11 cycles used a sample-barcoded 5' primer and a J-beta primer mix. TCRdb ran MiXCR on the 5' RACE reads and lists one entry per CDR3 protein. The sample contains around 1.5 million distinct CDR3 sequences, roughly 30% of which appear only once. The sample comprised blood. These receptors all come from a woman between 25 and 40 years old in good health.

The chain couples TRBV6-1 to TRBJ2-3, with TRBD2 identical over 14 bases. CDR1 and CDR2 from the germline V gene are MNHNS and SASEGT. The junction had 7 bases not matched to a gene; V was cut back by 1 base and J by 4 bases. The CDR3 runs 18 residues. CDR3: CASSEGGTSGREADTQYF. The CDR3 DNA is TGTGCCAGCAGTGAAGGAGGGACTAGCGGGAGAGAGGCAGATACGCAGTATTTT.

The chain couples TRBV20-1 to TRBJ1-1, with a weak D call TRBD1 (5 bases). V was cut by 2 bases and J by 3 bases, with 10 bases left in between. Germline V gives CDR1 DFQATT, CDR2 SNEGSKA (reference sequence). The CDR3 sequence is 13 residues long. The CDR3 protein is CSARIGTYTEAFF. CDR3 DNA: TGCAGTGCTAGAATTGGGACCTACACTGAAGCTTTCTTT.

V and J are TRBV5-1 and TRBJ2-7; no clear D. The V and J ends lost 4 bases and 0 bases respectively, with 11 bases between them. This CDR3 contains 14 residues. Germline CDR1 reads SGHRS; CDR2 reads YFSETQ. The CDR3 DNA sequence: TGCGCCAGCAGCCAGGCACAAAACTCCTACGAGCAGTACGTC. Translation: CASSQAQNSYEQYV.

This clonotype has a single count. The chain recombines TRBV3-1 with TRBJ2-1; weak D call: TRBD2 (6 bases). Germline V CDR1 and CDR2: LGHDT, YNNKEL (reference sequence). The V end lost 4 bases, the J end lost 15 bases, and 19 bases lay between the germline ends. The CDR3 totals 13 residues. The CDR3 DNA is TGTGCCAGCAGCCCAGGAGTCGGGGGAGTGAGGTTCTTC. It yields the protein CASSPGVGGVRFF.

This rearrangement joins TRBV20-1 to TRBJ1-5; 9 bases map to TRBD1. Losses at the gene ends were 5 bases for V and 4 bases for J; bases not matched to a gene: 3. The CDR3 spans 13 residues. The V gene's germline CDR1 is DFQATT and CDR2 SNEGSKA (reference sequence). CDR3 DNA sequence: TGCAGTGCTGGACAGGGGCAAAATCAGCCCCAGCATTTT. This gives the protein CSAGQGQNQPQHF.

This sequence joins TRBV6-1 and TRBJ2-1, with 7 positions matching TRBD2. The germline gives CDR1 MNHNS, CDR2 SASEGT. The ends lost 3 bases at V and 5 bases at J; junction bases unmatched: 10. CDR3 length: 16 amino acids. The CDR3 region has the DNA TGTGCCAGCAGTGATGACCCGGGACTACGGGACAATGAGCAGTTCTTC. Encoded protein: CASSDDPGLRDNEQFF.

V is TRBV6-1 and J is TRBJ2-4; D may correspond to TRBD1 or TRBD2 (6 bases each). The end of the DNA aligns better with TRBJ2-7, so the J call may be wrong. Germline-derived CDR1 and CDR2 are MNHNS and SASEGT. The length of the CDR3 is 15 residues. The CDR3 nucleotides are TGTGCCAGCAGTGAAGAGGGGGGCAGGCAATACGAGCAGTACTTC. This gives the protein CASSEEGGRQYEQYF.

The V and J genes are TRBV27 and TRBJ1-1, with D uncertain. The CDR3 contains 15 residues. CDR1 is MNHEY and CDR2 is SMNVEV in the germline V gene (reference sequence). The V end was cut by 0 bases, the J end by 0 bases, with 8 bases between. For the CDR3, the DNA is TGTGCCAGCAGTTTATCCGGGTTAGTGAACACTGAAGCTTTCTTT. It yields the protein CASSLSGLVNTEAFF.

This clonotype was picked up a small number of times. The chain joins TRBV20-1 to TRBJ1-2; D gene unclear. There are 12 residues in the CDR3. Trimming shortened V by 3 bases and J by 2 bases, and 7 bases separated the two germline ends. CDR1 DFQATT and CDR2 SNEGSKA come from the germline V gene (reference sequence). The CDR3 loop reads CSASPENYGYTF. DNA for the CDR3: TGCAGTGCTAGCCCGGAAAACTATGGCTACACCTTC.

Only a few counts were recorded for this clonotype. The chain joins TRBV20-1 to TRBJ2-1; D uncertain. Trimming pared 0 bases from V and 7 bases from J, leaving 13 bases between. The CDR3 runs to 14 residues. Per the germline V gene, CDR1 is DFQATT and CDR2 is SNEGSKA (reference sequence). CDR3 sequence reads: CSARDLKNSNEQFF. DNA of the CDR3: TGCAGTGCTAGAGATCTCAAGAATTCGAATGAGCAGTTCTTC.

The rearrangement uses TRBV28 and TRBJ2-3, with D perhaps TRBD2 (5 bases). Germline-derived CDR1 and CDR2 are MDHEN and SYDVKM. Trimming left V 4 bases short and J 2 bases short, with 16 bases between. The CDR3 spans 16 residues. In DNA, the CDR3 is TGTGCCAGCAGTTATGATCAACGAGGGTACACAGATACGCAGTATTTT. Translation gives CASSYDQRGYTDTQYF.

The genes are TRBV20-1 and TRBJ1-6; 7 nucleotides agree with TRBD1. V was pared by 2 bases and J by 11 bases, with 9 bases of the junction left unmatched. CDR1 is DFQATT and CDR2 is SNEGSKA in the germline V gene (reference sequence). The CDR3 runs to 14 residues. CDR3 bases: TGCAGTGCTAGAACAGGGGTGGGCAATCCACCCCTCCACTTT. This gives the protein CSARTGVGNPPLHF.

This rearrangement joins TRBV28 to TRBJ2-2; D ambiguous. Germline V gives CDR1 MDHEN, CDR2 SYDVKM. V was pared by 7 bases and J by 5 bases, with 14 bases between. This CDR3 comprises 14 residues. CDR3 nucleotide sequence: TGTGCCAGCATCCAAAGCGAGATTACCGGGGAGCTGTTTTTT. This translates into CASIQSEITGELFF.

This clonotype came up once. The rearrangement joins TRBV28 to TRBJ1-1; D possibly corresponds to TRBD1 (5 bases). The CDR3 totals 15 residues. The V and J ends lost 4 bases and 1 base respectively, with 13 bases between them. In germline, CDR1 is MDHEN, CDR2 SYDVKM. The CDR3 loop reads CASSSGSTGNTEAFF. The CDR3 DNA reads as TGTGCCAGCAGTTCGGGGTCTACAGGGAACACTGAAGCTTTCTTT.

This clonotype was detected a few times. The gene calls are TRBV12-3 or TRBV12-4 and TRBJ1-1, with a tentative D call TRBD1 (5 bases). The CDR3 is 12 residues long. Between the trimmed V and J ends, which lost 5 bases and 11 bases, there was a span of 15 bases. CDR3 residues: CASSPNTGTAFF. The CDR3 DNA reads as TGTGCCAGCAGTCCCAACACAGGAACGGCTTTCTTT.

About this clonotype: At one end the junction does not follow the germline gene, possibly because of a read error. The V gene is TRBV10-3, the J gene TRBJ1-1; TRBD1 matches 7 bases. Germline CDR1 reads ENHRY; CDR2 reads SYGVKD. There are 13 residues in the CDR3. The CDR3 loop is CASAVQGNTGAFF. The CDR3 region has the DNA TGTGCCTCGGCGGTACAGGGGAACACTGGAGCTTTCTTT.

This clonotype was seen a handful of times. This chain uses TRBV28 with TRBJ1-4; 8 nucleotides agree with TRBD1. This CDR3 region has 14 residues. Trimming removed 6 bases from V and 7 bases from J; junction bases left unmatched: 7. CDR1 MDHEN and CDR2 SYDVKM come from the germline V gene. The CDR3 DNA reads TGTGCCAGCAGAGCCGGGACAGGTGGTGAAAAACTGTTTTTT. This codes for CASRAGTGGEKLFF.

This clonotype was counted only a few times. This sequence joins TRBV12-3 or TRBV12-4 and TRBJ2-1; a weak D match, TRBD1 (6 bases). The length of the CDR3 is 15 residues. V was pared by 4 bases and J by 2 bases, with 12 bases between. CDR3 bases: TGTGCCAGCAGTTATGGGACAAACACCTACAATGAGCAGTTCTTC. Protein: CASSYGTNTYNEQFF.

CDR3 region: CAISEGRDRAGYGYTF. The CDR3 bases are TGTGCCATCAGTGAGGGGAGGGACAGGGCCGGCTATGGCTACACCTTC. The J gene is TRBJ1-2, the V gene TRBV10-3; 9 nucleotides agree with TRBD1. Germline V gene data show CDR1 as ENHRY and CDR2 as SYGVKD. Trimming cost V 2 bases and J 4 bases; bases outside gene matches: 8. The CDR3 is 16 residues long.

The V call is TRBV21-1, the J call TRBJ2-1; the table's D call of TRBD1 was not tested on the DNA. TRBV21-1 is a pseudogene locus. The CDR3 runs to 14 residues. The CDR3 region has the DNA TGTGCCAGCAGCAACAGGGGGCCCTACAATGAGCAGTTCTTC. Translated: CASSNRGPYNEQFF.

Regarding this clonotype: One end of the junction fails to match germline, which may point to a read error. The V gene is TRBV11-2, the J gene TRBJ2-1; D possibly uses TRBD1 or TRBD2 (6 bases each). The CDR3 runs to 15 residues. Germline V gene data show CDR1 as SGHAT and CDR2 as FQNNGV. The CDR3 sequence is CVSSFSVGGRNEQFF. CDR3 DNA sequence: TGTGTCAGCAGCTTCTCCGTAGGGGGGAGGAATGAGCAGTTCTTC.

The chain carries TRBV19 and TRBJ1-1; perhaps TRBD1 as D (5 bases). CDR3 length: 14 residues. Germline CDR1 and CDR2: LNHDA and SQIVND (reference sequence). The V and J ends lost 7 bases and 8 bases respectively, with 20 bases between them. As DNA, the CDR3 is TGTGCCAGTAACCGTGCTTGGGCGGGGCAGGAAGCTTTCTTT. Its translation is CASNRAWAGQEAFF.

This clonotype has more than one count but fewer than ten. The genes are TRBV20-1 and TRBJ2-3, with 7 bases matching TRBD2. This CDR3 comprises 16 residues. The ends lost 0 bases at V and 1 base at J; junction bases unmatched: 7. The germline V gene has CDR1 DFQATT and CDR2 SNEGSKA (reference sequence). The CDR3 is CSARDWSSGRTDTQYF. The CDR3 nucleotides read TGCAGTGCTAGAGATTGGTCTAGCGGACGCACAGATACGCAGTATTTT.

The chain links TRBV7-9 to TRBJ2-7; 8 bases map to TRBD1. The ends lost 4 bases at V and 0 bases at J; junction bases unmatched: 5. The V gene's germline CDR1 is SEHNR and CDR2 FQNEAQ (reference sequence). The CDR3 covers 15 residues. CDR3 bases: TGTGCCAGCAGCTCGGGACAGGTGGTCTCCTACGAGCAGTACTTC. Amino acid sequence: CASSSGQVVSYEQYF.

This clonotype was found many times. The V and J genes are TRBV9 and TRBJ1-2, with no clear D. The CDR3 is 15 residues long. The V end lost 0 bases, the J end lost 4 bases, and 13 bases lay between the germline ends. The V gene's germline CDR1 is SGDLS and CDR2 YYNGEE. The CDR3, as DNA: TGTGCCAGCAGCGTAGATCCCAGGAACTCCTATGGCTACACCTTC. It specifies CASSVDPRNSYGYTF.

V and J are TRBV2 and TRBJ2-2; 13 nucleotides agree with TRBD2. The CDR3 covers 15 residues. Unmatched junction bases numbered 3, after V lost 4 bases and J lost 7 bases. The V gene's germline CDR1 is SNHLY and CDR2 FYNNEI. CDR3 sequence reads: CASSAGTSGIGELFF. The CDR3 region has the DNA TGTGCCAGCAGTGCCGGGACTAGCGGGATCGGGGAGCTGTTTTTT.

This clonotype was seen a few times. Given a much more abundant clone one base away, this may be a read error. The J gene is TRBJ2-5, the V gene TRBV7-6; 10 bases agree with TRBD2. V shed 1 base, J shed 11 bases, and the junction held 13 bases outside the gene matches. Germline lookup yields CDR1 SGHVS and CDR2 FNYEAQ. The CDR3 contains 16 residues. Here the CDR3 reads CASSLGGLAGVNEQYF. CDR3 in DNA: TGTGCCAGCAGCTTAGGAGGGCTAGCGGGAGTTAATGAGCAGTACTTC.

The sample holds a few counts of this clonotype. V usage is TRBV3-1 and J usage is TRBJ2-4; D is tentatively TRBD1 or TRBD2 (6 bases each). Germline-derived CDR1 and CDR2 are LGHDT and YNNKEL (reference sequence). Trimming shortened V by 5 bases and J by 13 bases, and 21 bases separated the two germline ends. The CDR3 contains 14 residues. As DNA, the CDR3 is TGTGCCAGCAGCACCGCAGGGGACCCGGGAGAGCAGTACTTC. Amino acid sequence: CASSTAGDPGEQYF.

This clonotype was recorded at least ten times. The J gene is TRBJ2-3, the V gene TRBV20-1; 8 bases match TRBD2. The CDR3 contains 14 residues. Germline V gene data show CDR1 as DFQATT and CDR2 as SNEGSKA (reference sequence). V shed 5 bases, J shed 5 bases, and the junction held 9 bases outside the gene matches. For the CDR3, the DNA is TGCAGTGCTTACGGTGGGCTAGCGGGAGATACGCAGTATTTT. Its translation is CSAYGGLAGDTQYF.